This TCR beta chain was sequenced during a study of T cell responses to AZD1222 COVID-19 vaccine. Turning to the study itself: Recipients boosted at about 4 weeks or about 12 weeks are pooled. Whole-study findings and limits: Nearly half of spike-specific TCRs reportedly target variant regions that are unmutated in the B.1.351 and B.1.1.7 variants. Donors were chiefly white British, with a greater number of females, and clonal diversity was perhaps underestimated.

About this clone itself: The antigen is not known.

This CDR3 spans 13 amino acids. Germline V CDR1 and CDR2: SGHDN, FVKESK. V lost 2 bases and J lost 0, with 2 bases in between. The assay was immunoSEQ multiplex PCR, and TCRdb's table has in-frame clones only and misses some. The repertoire consists of 100,000 or so clones, with less than 90% occurring once and the leading ten covering 16%. The clonotype originates from an adult in good health. Specimen: peripheral blood, collected on day 0 of AZD1222 vaccination. The rearrangement joins TRBV14 to TRBJ1-5; D is undetermined. The CDR3 spells CASSQHSNQPQHF. The CDR3 DNA follows: TGTGCCAGCAGCCAACATAGCAATCAGCCCCAGCATTTT.